Below, 32 T cell receptor beta chains from the same sample are listed, as sequenced in a study of shared clonotypes between healthy human individuals (dated by TCRdb to the early 2020s). Library preparation was by the immunoSEQ multiplex PCR assay. TCRdb mirrors the immuneACCESS table, restricted to in-frame sequences. Some clones are absent from its copies; in checked studies, under half trace to an unresolved V gene, and the reason for the others is unknown. Within this sample are 550,000 to 800,000 clones, with less than 95% of them counted one time only. In total, the top ten clones hold approximately 35% of the sample. Sequences were obtained from memory CD8+ T cells from PBMCs. This specimen's cell subset or site label, interpreted: CD45RO+ cells pooled with CCR7-negative TemRA cells. Source of these receptors: a man between 18 and 35 years old in good health. Some clones in this sample may be carry-over from other donors' samples.

J is TRBJ1-5 and V is TRBV2, with D hard to call. Trimming took 8 bases from V and 1 from J, leaving 18 bases between them. CDR1 is SNHLY and CDR2 is FYNNEI in the germline V gene. The CDR3 contains 16 residues. The CDR3 here is CASARSSMDSNQPQHF. CDR3 DNA sequence: TGTGCCAGCGCGAGATCATCCATGGACAGCAATCAGCCCCAGCATTTT.

This clone has a handful of counts. The chain employs TRBV28 and TRBJ1-5; D might be TRBD1 (6 bases). The V gene's germline CDR1 is MDHEN and CDR2 SYDVKM. The CDR3 is 14 amino acids. V was pared by 5 bases and J by 2 bases, with 10 bases between. This CDR3 is CASSNPGGNQPQHF. DNA for the CDR3: TGTGCCAGCAGTAACCCAGGGGGCAATCAGCCCCAGCATTTT.

V is TRBV4-1 and J is TRBJ1-5, with a tentative D call TRBD1 (6 bases). CDR1 is MGHRA, CDR2 YSYEKL, per germline. The CDR3 is made up of 16 amino acids. V lost 3 bases and J lost 2, with 14 bases in between. CDR3 region: CASSQGTGSRNQPQHF. Written as DNA, the CDR3 is TGCGCCAGCAGCCAGGGAACAGGGAGTCGCAATCAGCCCCAGCATTTT.

The V gene is TRBV27, the J gene TRBJ1-1; 8 bases agree with TRBD1. The CDR3 totals 16 residues. CDR1 MNHEY and CDR2 SMNVEV come from the germline V gene (reference sequence). The trim removed 4 bases at V and 5 bases at J, leaving 12 bases unmatched. This chain's CDR3 is CASSSPSRGLRTEAFF. Here the CDR3 DNA reads TGTGCCAGCAGTTCACCATCCAGGGGGCTGAGGACTGAAGCTTTCTTT.

The J gene is TRBJ2-5, the V gene TRBV30; 9 bases agree with TRBD2. The CDR3 is 19 residues long. Germline CDR1 is GTSNPN and CDR2 is SVGIG (reference sequence). V was clipped by 0 bases and J by 4 bases; unmatched bases: 18. The CDR3 DNA is TGTGCCTGGAGTGTAAAGCATAGGATAGCGGGAGAACCCCGAGAGACCCAGTACTTC. Amino acids: CAWSVKHRIAGEPRETQYF.

This sequence joins TRBV27 and TRBJ2-3; D may be TRBD1 (6 bases). The CDR3 covers 12 residues. Per germline, CDR1 MNHEY and CDR2 SMNVEV (reference sequence). Trimming shortened V by 6 bases and J by 7 bases, and 11 bases separated the two germline ends. The CDR3 loop is CASRGQSHTQYF. DNA for the CDR3: TGTGCCAGCAGAGGACAGAGCCATACGCAGTATTTT.

The rearrangement joins TRBV6-4 to TRBJ2-5; 10 bases align to TRBD2. Germline V lookup: CDR1 MRHNA, CDR2 SNTAGT. After removal of 5 bases from V and 0 bases from J, the junction contained 3 bases not matched to a gene. There are 15 residues in the CDR3. In DNA form, the CDR3 reads TGTGCCAGCAGTATGCTAGCGGGAGACCAAGAGACCCAGTACTTC. Residues: CASSMLAGDQETQYF.

The V and J genes are TRBV5-1 and TRBJ2-2; possibly TRBD2 for D (6 bases). CDR3 size: 16 residues. V lost 4 bases and J lost 3, with 16 bases in between. CDR1 SGHRS and CDR2 YFSETQ come from the germline V gene. The CDR3 sequence: CASSTRLGEDTGELFF. The CDR3 DNA sequence: TGCGCCAGCAGCACGCGACTAGGGGAAGACACCGGGGAGCTGTTTTTT.

The rearrangement uses TRBV11-2 and TRBJ1-2, with TRBD1 identical over 9 bases. Trimming cost V 7 bases and J 4 bases; bases outside gene matches: 13. Per the germline V gene, CDR1 is SGHAT and CDR2 is FQNNGV. The CDR3 contains 16 residues. This CDR3 reads CASTVTSGQGIYGYTF. CDR3 DNA: TGTGCCAGCACCGTAACTTCGGGACAGGGCATCTATGGCTACACCTTC.

The chain employs TRBV7-8 and TRBJ2-3, with a weak D call TRBD1 (6 bases). CDR1 is SGHVS and CDR2 is FQNEAQ in the germline V gene. Trimming pared 1 base from V and 7 bases from J, leaving 15 bases between. The CDR3 is 15 residues long. CDR3 coding DNA: TGTGCCAGCAGCTTAGAGAGGGGGTTCGATTATACGCAGTATTTT. Translating it yields CASSLERGFDYTQYF.

The chain couples TRBV25-1 to TRBJ1-2; 7 nucleotides line up with TRBD1. The CDR3 is 15 amino acids. Unmatched junction bases numbered 8, after V lost 3 bases and J lost 4 bases. The germline V gene encodes CDR1 MGHDK and CDR2 SYGVNS. The CDR3 DNA reads as TGTGCCAGCAGTGATCGGGACAGCGGGAGCTATGGCTACACCTTC. Translation gives CASSDRDSGSYGYTF.

V is TRBV29-1 and J is TRBJ2-3; D not resolved. Looked up from germline, CDR1 is SQVTM and CDR2 is ANQGSEA. The V end lost 1 base, the J end lost 2 bases, and 13 bases lay between the germline ends. This CDR3 has 15 residues. In nucleotides, the CDR3 is TGCAGCGTTGAAGGAGGTCGGGTTCACACAGATACGCAGTATTTT. As protein: CSVEGGRVHTDTQYF.

This clone appeared a few times. V is TRBV5-8 and J is TRBJ1-5; D is ambiguous. Between the trimmed V and J ends, which lost 4 bases and 1 base, there was a span of 12 bases. Germline assignment: CDR1 SGHTS and CDR2 YDEGEE. The CDR3 is made up of 15 amino acids. The CDR3 nucleotides read TGTGCCAGCAGCCTGGAGGGCGTGAGCAATCAGCCCCAGCATTTT. Its translation: CASSLEGVSNQPQHF.

The gene calls are TRBV14 and TRBJ1-3; 7 positions match TRBD1. The CDR3 has 17 residues. Per the germline V gene, CDR1 is SGHDN and CDR2 is FVKESK. After removal of 3 bases from V and 0 bases from J, the junction contained 8 bases not matched to a gene. CDR3 DNA sequence: TGTGCCAGCAGCCATAGGACAGGCTCTAGCTCTGGAAACACCATATATTTT. Protein: CASSHRTGSSSGNTIYF.

This clone appeared once. In nucleotides, the CDR3 is TGTGCCAGCAGCCTCACAGGGTCTCCCTACGAGCAGTACTTC. It translates to CASSLTGSPYEQYF. This chain connects TRBV7-8 to TRBJ2-7; a possible D gene is TRBD1 (6 bases). The CDR3 length is 14 residues. The ends were cut back, 5 bases at V and 2 bases at J, with 13 bases in the middle. Germline CDR1 reads SGHVS; CDR2 reads FQNEAQ.

DNA of the CDR3: TGTGCTAGTGGCCGCCCTAGCGGGTCGGCGGTGGTTACCGGGGAGCTGTTTTTT. It codes for CASGRPSGSAVVTGELFF. The rearrangement uses TRBV12-5 and TRBJ2-2; 8 bases are a match to TRBD2. The CDR3 length is 18 residues. Germline trimming cut 6 bases from V and 5 bases from J; bases unmatched to any gene: 17. Germline loops: CDR1 LGHNT, CDR2 FRNRAP.

The J gene is TRBJ1-2, the V gene TRBV4-3; no definite D call. The V gene lost 0 bases and the J gene lost 4 bases, with 12 bases spanning the gap. Germline values: CDR1 LGHNA, CDR2 YSLEER. CDR3 length equals 15 residues. CDR3 sequence: CASSQEPDLSYGYTF. The DNA of the CDR3 is TGCGCCAGCAGCCAAGAGCCCGACCTCTCCTATGGCTACACCTTC.

The chain links TRBV29-1 to TRBJ2-3, with D perhaps matching TRBD2 (7 bases). The germline V gene has CDR1 SQVTM and CDR2 ANQGSEA. The CDR3 is 16 residues long. V dropped 4 bases and J dropped 5 bases, with 22 bases sitting between them. The CDR3, as DNA: TGCAGCGTTGTTAGGGGGGAGGGCCCTCATTTAGATACGCAGTATTTT. This codes for CSVVRGEGPHLDTQYF.

The genes are TRBV5-6 and TRBJ1-5, with D unresolved. The CDR3 loop spans 12 amino acids. V was trimmed by 0 bases and J by 5 bases, leaving 3 bases between them. Germline V gene lookup returns CDR1 SGHDT and CDR2 YYEEEE. The CDR3 here is CASSLVDQPQHF. The CDR3 DNA reads as TGTGCCAGCAGCTTGGTAGATCAGCCCCAGCATTTT.

A word on this clone: The limits of the CDR3 on the DNA are not certain, so only TCRdb's listed CDR3 is given. The chain couples TRBV7-9 to TRBJ2-1; the D call of TRBD1 is as the table states it, not checked on the DNA. The CDR3 has 18 residues if both end residues are counted. Germline assignment: CDR1 SEHNR and CDR2 FQNEAQ (reference sequence). CDR3 amino acids: CASGRNEQFFGPGNEQFF.

This clone is a singleton in its sample. The J gene is TRBJ2-3, the V gene TRBV13; D gene unclear. Germline lookup yields CDR1 PRHDT and CDR2 FYEKMQ (reference sequence). This CDR3 comprises 13 residues. V lost 0 bases, J lost 10 bases, and 11 bases lay in between. This CDR3 is CASSLGGRSAQYF. CDR3 coding DNA: TGTGCCAGCAGCTTAGGCGGGCGGTCTGCGCAGTATTTT.

This chain joins TRBV27 and TRBJ1-2; D is possibly TRBD1 (5 bases). The CDR3 covers 15 residues. V was clipped by 2 bases and J by 6 bases, with 16 bases between them. The germline CDR1 and CDR2 sequences are MNHEY and SMNVEV (reference sequence). This CDR3 reads CASSLVPGRVNGYTF. CDR3 bases: TGTGCCAGCAGTTTAGTTCCCGGCAGGGTGAATGGCTACACCTTC.

V usage is TRBV7-9 and J usage is TRBJ2-7, with 10 bases identical to TRBD1. There are 18 residues in the CDR3. The V gene end was trimmed by 3 bases and the J gene end by 1 base; junction bases not matched to a gene: 12. CDR1 and CDR2 from the germline V gene are SEHNR and FQNEAQ (reference sequence). Here the CDR3 DNA reads TGTGCCAGCAGCTTCATTAGACGGACAGGGGGGGAATCCTACGAGCAGTACTTC. Translation gives CASSFIRRTGGESYEQYF. Variable domain in full (rest from reference TRBV7-9 and TRBJ2-7): DTGVSQNPRHKITKRGQNVTFRCDPISEHNRLYWYRQTLGQGPEFLTYFQNEAQLEKSRLLSDRFSAERPKGSFSTLEIQRTEQGDSAMYLCASSFIRRTGGESYEQYFGPGTRLTVT.

V is TRBV21-1 and J is TRBJ2-7; the DNA was not used to check the table's D call, TRBD1. TRBV21-1 is described as a pseudogene. The CDR3 sequence is 15 residues long. CDR3: CASSDRDRGVYEQYF. The CDR3 DNA reads TGTGCCAGCAGCGACCGGGACAGGGGTGTCTACGAGCAGTACTTC.

The V and J genes are TRBV10-2 and TRBJ1-1; D may be TRBD1 (6 bases). The CDR3 totals 13 residues. Trimming stripped 7 bases from V and 4 bases from J, with 13 bases between. CDR1 is WSHSY, CDR2 SAAADI, per germline. The CDR3 loop is CASTLKTGTEAFF. The DNA of the CDR3 is TGCGCCAGCACCTTAAAGACAGGCACTGAAGCTTTCTTT.

In its sample, this clone was seen a few times. This sequence joins TRBV27 and TRBJ2-1; 8 nucleotides align to TRBD1. This CDR3 is built from 14 residues. Germline-derived CDR1 and CDR2 are MNHEY and SMNVEV (reference sequence). The V and J ends lost 2 bases and 5 bases, in that order; junction bases with no gene match: 2. The CDR3 sequence is CASSLQGAHNEQFF. CDR3 in DNA: TGTGCCAGCAGTTTACAGGGGGCCCACAATGAGCAGTTCTTC.

The chain recombines TRBV5-6 with TRBJ2-1; 7 bases are a match to TRBD2. CDR3 size: 15 residues. The V and J ends lost 7 bases and 8 bases, in that order; junction bases with no gene match: 15. Looked up from germline, CDR1 is SGHDT and CDR2 is YYEEEE. The CDR3 coding sequence is TGTGCCAGCTCGGTGGGGGGGAGCGGGAACTATGAGCAGTTCTTC. Its protein product is CASSVGGSGNYEQFF.

The V and J genes are TRBV6-1 and TRBJ2-7; TRBD1 matches at 8 bases. CDR3 size: 14 residues. Germline trimming cut 7 bases from V and 2 bases from J; bases unmatched to any gene: 7. Germline V gene sequence: CDR1 MNHNS, CDR2 SASEGT. CDR3 bases: TGTGCCAGCACCTACGGACAGGGACCCTACGAGCAGTACTTC. This gives the protein CASTYGQGPYEQYF.

The sample holds one count of this clone. This chain uses TRBV27 with TRBJ1-1; the match to TRBD1 covers 10 bases. The CDR3 spans 14 residues. The J segment lost 11 bases and the V segment lost 4 bases, leaving 10 bases of the junction unmatched. Germline CDR1 MNHEY, CDR2 SMNVEV (reference sequence). The CDR3 DNA reads as TGTGCCAGCAGTTCTCACCTCCGGGACAGGGGTGCTTTCTTT. Translating gives CASSSHLRDRGAFF.

This clone was seen once. This chain joins TRBV25-1 and TRBJ1-1; D possibly corresponds to TRBD1 (5 bases). The CDR3 contains 14 residues. CDR1 and CDR2 (germline): MGHDK, SYGVNS. V was cut by 2 bases and J by 1 base, with 8 bases left in between. The DNA of the CDR3 is TGTGCCAGCAGTGAAGGACATTCGAACACTGAAGCTTTCTTT. It encodes CASSEGHSNTEAFF.

The genes are TRBV11-2 and TRBJ1-2, with D unresolved. Trimming removed 5 bases from V and 1 base from J, with 14 bases in between. Germline CDR1 is SGHAT and CDR2 is FQNNGV. This CDR3 is built from 15 residues. The CDR3 reads CASSRRGSLNYGYTF. The CDR3 coding sequence is TGTGCCAGCAGCCGTCGAGGGTCCCTTAACTATGGCTACACCTTC.

The chain has TRBV7-9 and TRBJ2-1; 7 nucleotides align to TRBD1. The germline gives CDR1 SEHNR, CDR2 FQNEAQ (reference sequence). Trimming took 6 bases from V and 6 from J; bases not matched to a gene: 8. The CDR3 runs 14 residues. CDR3 nucleotides: TGTGCCAGCAGATATCCGGGACAGAGCAATGAGCAGTTCTTC. It is translated as CASRYPGQSNEQFF.